This T cell receptor beta chain was recovered during a study of CD8+ T cells in alopecia areata. Whole-study results and caveats: Greater clonality was observed in lesional scalp samples, especially alopecia totalis/universalis, versus normal scalp. Patients shared TCRs less clearly than mice did, possibly for HLA-related reasons.

With regard to this clone: Its target is unknown.

RNA extraction and reverse transcription yielded cDNA as sequencing template. The table came from immunoSEQ multiplex PCR; TCRdb's copy has only in-frame clones and leaves some out. The table has 93,000 or so clones, approximately 58% seen once. PBMCs, the starting material, were the source of sorted CD4+ and CD8+ T cells. Trimming removed 5 bases from V and 7 bases from J, with 17 bases in between. Germline V gene data show CDR1 as GTSNPN and CDR2 as SVGIG (reference sequence). The length of the CDR3 is 14 residues. The chain employs TRBV30 and TRBJ1-4; the D gene is possibly TRBD1 (5 bases). The specimen sequenced was CD4+ T cells sorted from blood. The TCR originated in a human donor in good health. This CDR3 is CAWSRTAGGEKLFF. CDR3 coding DNA: TGTGCCTGGTCAAGGACGGCGGGGGGTGAAAAACTGTTTTTT. Full variable domain (remainder filled in from reference TRBV30 and TRBJ1-4): SQTIHQWPATLVQPVGSPLSLECTVEGTSNPNLYWYRQAAGRGLQLLFYSVGIGQISSEVPQNLSASRPQDRQFILSSKKLLLSDSGFYLCAWSRTAGGEKLFFGSGTQLSVL.